Listed here are 29 T cell receptor beta chains from one sample, sequenced in a study of cytomegalovirus exposure and HLA in healthy donors. PCR employed 60 Vbeta and 13 Jbeta primers. Method: immunoSEQ multiplex PCR; TCRdb's copy keeps in-frame clones and lacks some. The top ten hold approximately 2.6% of the sample, which has around 130,000 clones, about 80% seen once. The sample was PBMCs. These receptors were taken from a boy aged 2 to 9 in good health and CMV-seronegative.

The chain combines TRBV5-8 with TRBJ2-2; TRBD1 aligns across 11 bases. V lost 2 bases, J lost 4 bases, and 4 bases stayed unmatched. The CDR3 consists of 16 residues. CDR1 SGHTS and CDR2 YDEGEE come from the germline V gene. The CDR3 nucleotides read TGTGCCAGCAGCTTAGGGACAGGGGGGACCACCGGGGAGCTGTTTTTT. Protein sequence: CASSLGTGGTTGELFF.

The chain has TRBV5-1 and TRBJ2-5, with a weak D call TRBD2 (6 bases). The CDR3 is 16 residues long. Trimming cost V 2 bases and J 5 bases, with 19 bases left between them. Per the germline V gene, CDR1 is SGHRS and CDR2 is YFSETQ. The CDR3 DNA is TGCGCCAGCAGCTTTCTGGGACTGCCCTTGGGGGAGACCCAGTACTTC. Translated: CASSFLGLPLGETQYF.

Here the CDR3 reads CASSPSRETQYF. In DNA, the CDR3 is TGTGCCAGCAGCCCTTCGCGGGAGACCCAGTACTTC. The chain employs TRBV7-6 and TRBJ2-5, with D unclear. The CDR3 sequence is 12 residues long. Germline-derived CDR1 and CDR2 are SGHVS and FNYEAQ. Trimming shortened V by 5 bases and J by 5 bases, and 9 bases separated the two germline ends.

The chain has TRBV28 and TRBJ1-5, with TRBD1 matching over 7 bases. This CDR3 has 14 amino acids. V lost 7 bases, J lost 6 bases, and 9 bases stayed unmatched. Germline V gene data show CDR1 as MDHEN and CDR2 as SYDVKM. CDR3 residues: CASNGGGIGQPQHF. Written as DNA, the CDR3 is TGTGCCAGCAACGGAGGGGGCATCGGTCAGCCCCAGCATTTT.

The chain joins TRBV19 to TRBJ1-2, with no clear D. Trimming removed 5 bases from V and 4 bases from J, with 14 bases in between. The CDR3 loop spans 14 amino acids. CDR1 and CDR2 (germline): LNHDA, SQIVND (reference sequence). CDR3 coding DNA: TGTGCCAGTAGTCCGTCGACAAGTACCTATGGCTACACCTTC. The encoded protein is CASSPSTSTYGYTF.

The CDR3 DNA sequence: TGTGCCAGCAGGGGCGGGGGGTTTGATACGCAGTATTTT. This codes for CASRGGGFDTQYF. This chain uses TRBV7-2 with TRBJ2-3; 8 positions agree with TRBD2. Germline lookup yields CDR1 SGHTA and CDR2 FQGNSA. The CDR3 sequence is 13 residues long. Trimming took 6 bases from V and 6 from J; bases not matched to a gene: 5.

The V gene is TRBV12-5, the J gene TRBJ2-3, with 7 bases lining up with TRBD2. V was pared by 0 bases and J by 2 bases, with 5 bases of the junction left unmatched. This CDR3 is 16 amino acids long. CDR1 and CDR2 (germline): LGHNT, FRNRAP. This CDR3 reads CASGLVVGRDTDTQYF. DNA of the CDR3: TGTGCTAGTGGTTTGGTAGTTGGGAGGGACACAGATACGCAGTATTTT.

In DNA form, the CDR3 reads TGTGCCAGCAGTTCTGACAGGGGGCCAGGTGGCTACACCTTC. This gives the protein CASSSDRGPGGYTF. This chain uses TRBV28 with TRBJ1-2, with 10 positions matching TRBD1. Germline V CDR1 and CDR2: MDHEN, SYDVKM. The ends lost 4 bases at V and 7 bases at J; junction bases unmatched: 6. The CDR3 has 14 amino acids.

This clone has a handful of counts. The V and J genes are TRBV5-4 and TRBJ2-4; no clear D gene. Trimming left V 1 base short and J 4 bases short, with 6 bases between. The germline CDR1 and CDR2 sequences are SGHNT and YYREEE (reference sequence). The CDR3 runs 13 residues. CDR3 amino acids: CASSLQAKNIQYF. The CDR3 nucleotides are TGTGCCAGCAGCTTGCAGGCGAAAAACATTCAGTACTTC.

This clone is labeled medium-sized. In DNA, the CDR3 is TGTGCCAGCAGTGAGAAGGGGGCGAACACTGAAGCTTTCTTT. Translation: CASSEKGANTEAFF. The genes are TRBV6-4 and TRBJ1-1; 7 bases map to TRBD1. Losses at the gene ends were 3 bases for V and 1 base for J; bases not matched to a gene: 2. The CDR3 consists of 14 residues. Germline CDR1 MRHNA, CDR2 SNTAGT.

V and J are TRBV6-6 and TRBJ2-2; 10 nucleotides align to TRBD2. V trimming: 3 bases; J trimming: 7 bases; junction bases outside the gene matches: 8. The CDR3 contains 16 residues. Germline loops: CDR1 MNHNY, CDR2 SVGAGI (reference sequence). The CDR3 DNA sequence: TGTGCCAGCAGTTATTGGCTAGCGGGGGCGGGCGGGGAGCTGTTTTTT. It yields the protein CASSYWLAGAGGELFF.

The V and J genes are TRBV25-1 and TRBJ2-1, with TRBD2 as a possible D gene (5 bases). Germline V CDR1 and CDR2: MGHDK, SYGVNS. This CDR3 has 12 residues. Trimming removed 1 base from V and 8 bases from J, with 6 bases in between. The CDR3 spells CASSESRDEQFF. The CDR3 DNA is TGTGCCAGCAGTGAATCGAGGGATGAGCAGTTCTTC.

This clone is deemed medium-sized. The gene calls are TRBV6-4 and TRBJ2-5; weak D call: TRBD1 (6 bases). The CDR3 totals 15 residues. Germline CDR1 is MRHNA and CDR2 is SNTAGT. V gave up 3 bases and J gave up 1 base, with 12 bases separating them. The CDR3 spells CASSEPWTAQETQYF. CDR3 nucleotides: TGTGCCAGCAGTGAGCCGTGGACAGCCCAAGAGACCCAGTACTTC.

The V gene is TRBV19, the J gene TRBJ1-6; 11 bases fit TRBD1. Germline V lookup: CDR1 LNHDA, CDR2 SQIVND (reference sequence). V lost 5 bases to trimming and J lost 8 bases; unmatched junction nucleotides: 8. The CDR3 runs 16 residues. The CDR3 region has the DNA TGTGCCAGTAGTCTAATTCCGGGACAGGGGGATTCACCCCTCCACTTT. Its protein product is CASSLIPGQGDSPLHF.

This chain joins TRBV13 and TRBJ1-6; D may be TRBD1 (6 bases). Trimming left V 5 bases short and J 7 bases short, with 15 bases between. CDR1 and CDR2 from the germline V gene are PRHDT and FYEKMQ (reference sequence). The CDR3 has 15 amino acids. The DNA for the CDR3 is TGTGCCAGCAGCCTTACGGGGCAGGGGAATTCACCCCTCCACTTT. Protein sequence: CASSLTGQGNSPLHF.

In DNA, the CDR3 is TGTGCCAGCAGTTACGCTACTAGCGGGGGGCCCCACGAGCAGTACTTC. Translated, it gives CASSYATSGGPHEQYF. This chain links TRBV6-5 with TRBJ2-7; 12 positions agree with TRBD2. Trimming at V came to 2 bases and at J to 5 bases, leaving 7 bases not matched to a gene. Germline assignment: CDR1 MNHEY and CDR2 SVGAGI. The CDR3 is 16 amino acids.

This rearrangement joins TRBV28 to TRBJ1-2, with D uncertain. V shed 1 base and J shed 8 bases, with 8 bases lying between them. The CDR3 covers 12 residues. The V gene's germline CDR1 is MDHEN and CDR2 SYDVKM. The CDR3, as DNA: TGTGCCAGCAGTTTATTTCTGGGCGGCTACACCTTC. Encoded protein: CASSLFLGGYTF.

The chain joins TRBV5-4 to TRBJ2-1; a weak D match, TRBD1 (6 bases). This CDR3 is 15 amino acids long. The V end was cut by 0 bases, the J end by 4 bases, with 11 bases between. Germline V gene lookup returns CDR1 SGHNT and CDR2 YYREEE (reference sequence). In nucleotides, the CDR3 is TGTGCCAGCAGCTTGGCAGGGGTGGGTTACAATGAGCAGTTCTTC. Translated, it gives CASSLAGVGYNEQFF.

The chain links TRBV9 to TRBJ2-6; 9 nucleotides match TRBD1. V was clipped by 2 bases and J by 0 bases; unmatched bases: 3. Looked up from germline, CDR1 is SGDLS and CDR2 is YYNGEE. The CDR3 runs 17 residues. The CDR3 reads CASSVGQGSSGANVLTF. Written as DNA, the CDR3 is TGTGCCAGCAGCGTCGGACAGGGGAGCTCTGGGGCCAACGTCCTGACTTTC. Full variable domain (remainder filled in from reference TRBV9 and TRBJ2-6): DSGVTQTPKHLITATGQRVTLRCSPRSGDLSVYWYQQSLDQGLQFLIQYYNGEERAKGNILERFSAQQFPDLHSELNLSSLELGDSALYFCASSVGQGSSGANVLTFGAGSRLTVL.

Points on this clone: At one boundary the junction diverges from the germline segment, which might be a read error. The chain carries TRBV27 and TRBJ1-1, with 10 bases that match TRBD1. Germline V gives CDR1 MNHEY, CDR2 SMNVEV (reference sequence). This CDR3 region has 15 residues. CDR3 DNA sequence: TGTGCCGGCAGTCCTAGGACAGGGGGTTACACTGAAGCTTTCTTT. This sequence encodes CAGSPRTGGYTEAFF.

The chain employs TRBV9 and TRBJ2-2; 7 nucleotides line up with TRBD2. J was trimmed by 1 base and V by 4 bases; bases with no gene match: 7. The germline V gene encodes CDR1 SGDLS and CDR2 YYNGEE. The CDR3 totals 16 residues. CDR3 loop: CASSPRLALNTGELFF. The CDR3 bases are TGTGCCAGCAGCCCTCGACTAGCTCTGAACACCGGGGAGCTGTTTTTT.

This clone was observed a single time. The chain combines TRBV18 with TRBJ2-5; D remains unclear. Trimming pared 1 base from V and 2 bases from J, leaving 11 bases between. CDR1 is KGHSH and CDR2 is LQKENI in the germline V gene. The CDR3 spans 15 residues. CDR3 DNA: TGTGCCAGCTCACCACTAGCAACTATACAAGAGACCCAGTACTTC. It is translated as CASSPLATIQETQYF. Looking up the rest from reference TRBV18 and TRBJ2-5 gives the full variable domain: NAGVMQNPRHLVRRRGQEARLRCSPMKGHSHVYWYRQLPEEGLKFMVYLQKENIIDESGMPKERFSAEFPKEGPSILRIQQVVRGDSAAYFCASSPLATIQETQYFGPGTRLLVL.

The rearrangement joins TRBV9 to TRBJ2-1, with TRBD2 matching over 8 bases. V was clipped by 1 base and J by 4 bases; unmatched bases: 4. The CDR3 runs 15 residues. Per the germline V gene, CDR1 is SGDLS and CDR2 is YYNGEE. Here the CDR3 DNA reads TGTGCCAGCAGCGTAACGAGCGGGAGTTACAATGAGCAGTTCTTC. This sequence encodes CASSVTSGSYNEQFF.

The rearrangement joins TRBV9 to TRBJ2-2; TRBD2 matches 8 bases. CDR1 SGDLS and CDR2 YYNGEE come from the germline V gene. CDR3 length: 17 residues. After removal of 0 bases from V and 7 bases from J, the junction contained 11 bases not matched to a gene. CDR3 nucleotide sequence: TGTGCCAGCAGCGTAGCGGGGGGGGGACTCGTTAACGGGGAGCTGTTTTTT. Protein sequence: CASSVAGGGLVNGELFF. Combining the CDR3 with reference TRBV9 and TRBJ2-2 gives the whole variable domain DSGVTQTPKHLITATGQRVTLRCSPRSGDLSVYWYQQSLDQGLQFLIQYYNGEERAKGNILERFSAQQFPDLHSELNLSSLELGDSALYFCASSVAGGGLVNGELFFGEGSRLTVL.

As for this clone: Germline and junction disagree at one end, which may indicate a read error. The chain uses TRBV14 and TRBJ1-3; 7 bases line up with TRBD1. Germline lookup yields CDR1 SGHDN and CDR2 FVKESK. This CDR3 contains 15 residues. The CDR3 bases are TGTGCCAGCAGTAACCGACAGGGACGTGGAGACACCATATATTTT. Its translation is CASSNRQGRGDTIYF.

CDR3 region: CASSLGDRQYQPQHF. CDR3 in DNA: TGTGCCAGCAGCTTGGGGGACAGACAGTATCAGCCCCAGCATTTT. This sequence joins TRBV5-8 and TRBJ1-5; the match to TRBD1 covers 7 bases. This CDR3 spans 15 amino acids. J was trimmed by 5 bases and V by 0 bases; bases with no gene match: 5. Germline CDR1 reads SGHTS; CDR2 reads YDEGEE.

This sequence joins TRBV5-1 and TRBJ1-2; D perhaps matches TRBD1 (5 bases). V was clipped by 5 bases and J by 2 bases, with 19 bases between them. The CDR3 length is 16 residues. Germline lookup yields CDR1 SGHRS and CDR2 YFSETQ. The CDR3 spells CASSPTTGAGNYGYTF. In DNA, the CDR3 is TGCGCCAGCAGTCCTACCACAGGCGCCGGAAACTATGGCTACACCTTC.

The CDR3 DNA reads as TGTGCCAGCAGCGCTGGGACAGGGGGAGAAGGCGTTGAGCAGTTCTTC. This translates into CASSAGTGGEGVEQFF. The chain uses TRBV9 and TRBJ2-1; 11 nucleotides line up with TRBD1. The V gene end was trimmed by 3 bases and the J gene end by 9 bases; junction bases not matched to a gene: 11. In germline, CDR1 is SGDLS, CDR2 YYNGEE. The CDR3 has 16 residues.

This clone has a single count. The chain links TRBV29-1 to TRBJ1-2, with unresolved D. There are 11 residues in the CDR3. V was pared by 4 bases and J by 2 bases, with 5 bases between. Germline-derived CDR1 and CDR2 are SQVTM and ANQGSEA. Here the CDR3 DNA reads TGCAGCGTTGCCCAAAACTATGGCTACACCTTC. This codes for CSVAQNYGYTF. The variable domain in full, completed from reference TRBV29-1 and TRBJ1-2, reads SAVISQKPSRDICQRGTSLTIQCQVDSQVTMMFWYRQQPGQSLTLIATANQGSEATYESGFVIDKFPISRPNLTFSTLTVSNMSPEDSSIYLCSVAQNYGYTFGSGTRLTVV.